These 29 T cell receptor beta chains came from one sample sequenced in a study of T cells in Graves' hyperthyroidism and ophthalmopathy. Researchers took RNA transcripts and amplified the TCR beta CDR3 regions from them. The HTBI primer set was used in a first-round RT-PCR of the TCR CDR3. TCRdb itself ran the multiplex PCR reads through MiXCR, one entry per CDR3 protein. The repertoire holds under 400,000 distinct CDR3 sequences, with approximately 13% as singletons. The sample taken for sequencing was blood. The receptors shown here come from a woman under 30 with Graves' hyperthyroidism.

In this sample, this clonotype turned up a few times. V gene TRBV7-9 combines with J gene TRBJ1-5, with 7 bases lining up with TRBD1. Germline V gene sequence: CDR1 SEHNR, CDR2 FQNEAQ (reference sequence). The junction had 7 bases not matched to a gene; V was cut back by 0 bases and J by 8 bases. This CDR3 spans 15 amino acids. Here the CDR3 reads CASSLARDGQEPQHF. In DNA form, the CDR3 reads TGTGCCAGCAGCTTAGCCCGGGACGGACAGGAGCCCCAGCATTTT.

This clonotype was recorded many times. This chain links TRBV10-3 with TRBJ1-1, with a tentative D call TRBD1 (6 bases). Germline loops: CDR1 ENHRY, CDR2 SYGVKD. The CDR3 length is 13 residues. V lost 6 bases and J 3 bases, leaving 11 bases between the germline ends. The CDR3 spells CAIRVSGDTEAFF. CDR3 sequence (DNA): TGTGCCATCAGGGTGTCAGGGGACACTGAAGCTTTCTTT.

This clonotype was seen repeatedly, ten times or more. The chain is built from TRBV20-1 and TRBJ2-1, with TRBD2 matching 8 bases. The CDR3 is 14 amino acids. V dropped 6 bases and J dropped 2; count of bases not matched to a gene: 6. CDR1 and CDR2 from the germline V gene are DFQATT and SNEGSKA (reference sequence). CDR3 sequence reads: CSAKSGSTYNEQFF. In DNA form, the CDR3 reads TGCAGTGCAAAAAGCGGGAGTACCTACAATGAGCAGTTCTTC.

This clonotype was counted between two and nine times. The CDR3 bases are TGTGCCAGTAGTATATGGCTAGCGGACCAAGAGACCCAGTACTTC. Amino acids: CASSIWLADQETQYF. The chain recombines TRBV19 with TRBJ2-5, with 7 positions matching TRBD2. The germline gives CDR1 LNHDA, CDR2 SQIVND (reference sequence). The trim removed 2 bases at V and 0 bases at J, leaving 3 bases unmatched. CDR3 length equals 15 residues.

CDR3 nucleotides: TGTGCCAGCAGCTTGATGGGAGGGGCTAGCACAGATACGCAGTATTTT. It is translated as CASSLMGGASTDTQYF. This chain links TRBV11-2 with TRBJ2-3, with 7 bases lining up with TRBD2. Germline CDR1 is SGHAT and CDR2 is FQNNGV. Germline trimming cut 3 bases from V and 0 bases from J; bases unmatched to any gene: 6. The CDR3 totals 16 residues.

In its sample, this clonotype was seen many times. This chain links TRBV10-3 with TRBJ1-1; D may be TRBD1 (6 bases). Germline lookup yields CDR1 ENHRY and CDR2 SYGVKD. The CDR3 loop spans 15 amino acids. Trimming removed 3 bases at V and 2 bases at J, with 13 bases between. The CDR3 spells CAISEMDRLNTEAFF. The CDR3 DNA reads TGTGCCATCAGTGAAATGGACAGACTTAACACTGAAGCTTTCTTT.

The rearrangement uses TRBV4-1 and TRBJ2-7, with D unresolved. Germline V gene lookup returns CDR1 MGHRA and CDR2 YSYEKL. The germline V and J ends were trimmed by 4 bases and 4 bases, with 17 bases remaining between them. This CDR3 spans 15 amino acids. Written as DNA, the CDR3 is TGCGCCAGCAGCCGCCAGGACCTTGATCTATACGAGCAGTACTTC. It codes for CASSRQDLDLYEQYF.

The rearrangement links TRBV12-3 or TRBV12-4 to TRBJ2-7; D remains ambiguous. This CDR3 is built from 13 residues. The ends were cut back, 7 bases at V and 1 base at J, with 11 bases in the middle. The chain's CDR3 is CASKRDASYEQYF. The CDR3 nucleotides are TGTGCCAGCAAGCGAGACGCGTCCTACGAGCAGTACTTC.

This clonotype was counted at least ten times. The genes are TRBV20-1 and TRBJ2-7; 7 bases line up with TRBD2. Losses at the gene ends were 1 base for V and 7 bases for J; bases not matched to a gene: 13. The germline V gene has CDR1 DFQATT and CDR2 SNEGSKA (reference sequence). The CDR3 consists of 15 residues. The CDR3 protein is CSARGVEAGSGEQYF. The DNA for the CDR3 is TGCAGTGCTAGAGGAGTGGAAGCGGGATCGGGAGAGCAGTACTTC.

This clonotype was detected many times. The rearrangement uses TRBV7-9 and TRBJ1-2; TRBD1 agrees at 7 bases. The CDR3 runs 16 residues. Germline-derived CDR1 and CDR2 are SEHNR and FQNEAQ (reference sequence). Unmatched junction bases numbered 12, after V lost 5 bases and J lost 3 bases. Here the CDR3 reads CASSRLQGGDDYGYTF. In DNA form, the CDR3 reads TGTGCCAGCAGCCGCCTCCAGGGGGGAGACGACTATGGCTACACCTTC.

This clonotype was seen at least ten times. The V call is TRBV7-2, the J call TRBJ2-7; a weak D match, TRBD1 (5 bases). Germline values: CDR1 SGHTA, CDR2 FQGNSA. This CDR3 is built from 12 residues. The V gene lost 4 bases and the J gene lost 3 bases, with 7 bases spanning the gap. The CDR3 DNA reads as TGTGCCAGCAGCTCGACAGTCTACGAGCAGTACTTC. Amino acid sequence: CASSSTVYEQYF.

This clonotype was detected many times. The gene calls are TRBV12-3 or TRBV12-4 and TRBJ1-1, with no clear D. V shed 2 bases and J shed 1 base, with 8 bases lying between them. CDR3 length equals 14 residues. The CDR3 here is CASSLWGRNTEAFF. The CDR3 bases are TGTGCCAGCAGTTTATGGGGTAGGAACACTGAAGCTTTCTTT.

Only a few counts were recorded for this clonotype. This may stem from a read error, because a much larger clone lies one nucleotide away. V is TRBV28 and J is TRBJ1-2, with TRBD1 as a possible D gene (5 bases). V lost 5 bases, J lost 4 bases, and 14 bases lay in between. CDR3 length: 14 amino acids. CDR1 is MDHEN and CDR2 is SYDVKM in the germline V gene. The DNA for the CDR3 is TGTGCCAGCAGTCCGCCAGGGAGTACCTATGGCTACACCTTC. Translation gives CASSPPGSTYGYTF.

This clonotype appeared many times. The gene calls are TRBV28 and TRBJ2-3, with a possible D match to TRBD2 (5 bases). The germline V and J ends were trimmed by 7 bases and 4 bases, with 21 bases remaining between them. The CDR3 totals 16 residues. The germline gives CDR1 MDHEN, CDR2 SYDVKM. This CDR3 is CASTSPEEAGADTQYF. The DNA of the CDR3 is TGTGCCAGCACCTCCCCAGAAGAGGCCGGGGCAGATACGCAGTATTTT. Supplemented by reference TRBV28 and TRBJ2-3, the full variable domain reads DVKVTQSSRYLVKRTGEKVFLECVQDMDHENMFWYRQDPGLGLRLIYFSYDVKMKEKGDIPEGYSVSREKKERFSLILESASTNQTSMYLCASTSPEEAGADTQYFGPGTRLTVL.

This clonotype occurred a few times. The chain joins TRBV25-1 to TRBJ2-7; D might be TRBD2 (5 bases). V was clipped by 4 bases and J by 3 bases, with 16 bases between them. Germline V gene lookup returns CDR1 MGHDK and CDR2 SYGVNS. The CDR3 is 15 residues long. The DNA for the CDR3 is TGTGCCAGCAGTGTCCGGCCTGGTAGCGTCTACGAGCAGTACTTC. Its protein product is CASSVRPGSVYEQYF.

This clonotype was observed many times. This sequence joins TRBV7-9 and TRBJ2-2, with D hard to call. The V gene's germline CDR1 is SEHNR and CDR2 FQNEAQ (reference sequence). With 5 bases removed from V and 5 bases from J, the gap between germline ends came to 12 bases. There are 14 residues in the CDR3. The CDR3 nucleotides are TGTGCCAGCAGCCGCACCCGCACTACCGGGGAGCTGTTTTTT. Translated: CASSRTRTTGELFF.

The sample holds many counts of this clonotype. CDR3 sequence: CASSSRLAGGPNTGELFF. CDR3 DNA sequence: TGTGCCAGCAGCTCCCGACTAGCGGGGGGGCCTAACACCGGGGAGCTGTTTTTT. The chain couples TRBV7-8 to TRBJ2-2; the match to TRBD2 covers 14 bases. Unmatched junction bases numbered 6, after V lost 4 bases and J lost 2 bases. Per germline, CDR1 SGHVS and CDR2 FQNEAQ. The CDR3 sequence is 18 residues long. Complete variable domain (other parts from reference TRBV7-8 and TRBJ2-2): GAGVSQSPRYKVAKRGQDVALRCDPISGHVSLFWYQQALGQGPEFLTYFQNEAQLDKSGLPSDRFFAERPEGSVSTLKIQRTQQEDSAVYLCASSSRLAGGPNTGELFFGEGSRLTVL.

This clonotype was seen many times. V is TRBV12-3 or TRBV12-4 and J is TRBJ2-3; no firm D call. The germline V and J ends were trimmed by 6 bases and 4 bases, with 5 bases remaining between them. This CDR3 has 11 amino acids. The CDR3 DNA follows: TGTGCCAGCAGACAAGCAGATACGCAGTATTTT. Its protein is CASRQADTQYF.

This clonotype was seen a few times. This sequence joins TRBV6-5 and TRBJ2-3; no definite D call. With 2 bases removed from V and 2 bases from J, the gap between germline ends came to 8 bases. The CDR3 sequence is 14 residues long. CDR1 is MNHEY, CDR2 SVGAGI, per germline. The CDR3: CASSYVRNTDTQYF. The CDR3 nucleotides read TGTGCCAGCAGTTACGTGCGGAACACAGATACGCAGTATTTT.

This clonotype was observed many times. V and J are TRBV6-2 or TRBV6-3 and TRBJ1-6; D gene unclear. CDR1 and CDR2 from the germline V gene are MNHEY and SVGEGT. This CDR3 has 15 amino acids. V shed 6 bases and J shed 2 bases, with 11 bases lying between them. The CDR3 region has the DNA TGTGCCAGCAGCCCTTTGGGAGCCTATAATTCACCCCTCCACTTT. Translation: CASSPLGAYNSPLHF.

As for this clonotype: A much more abundant neighbour one base away suggests this may be a read error. V and J are TRBV9 and TRBJ2-1, with TRBD2 identical over 7 bases. CDR3 length: 16 residues. Germline assignment: CDR1 SGDLS and CDR2 YYNGEE. CDR3 bases: TGTGCCAGCAGCGGGGACTACCCGAGCTCCTGCAATGAGCAGTTCTTC. Translation: CASSGDYPSSCNEQFF.

There are a few counts of this clonotype. The rearrangement links TRBV6-2 or TRBV6-3 to TRBJ1-4; D is undetermined. The V end was cut by 7 bases, the J end by 4 bases, with 7 bases between. Germline V CDR1 and CDR2: MNHEY, SVGEGT. This CDR3 contains 12 residues. In nucleotides, the CDR3 is TGTGCCAGCAACCGGATTAATGAAAAACTGTTTTTT. Residues: CASNRINEKLFF.

Note on this clonotype: One end of the junction varies from germline; a read error may be responsible. The gene calls are TRBV7-2 and TRBJ2-7, with D possibly matching TRBD2 (6 bases). The CDR3 has 15 amino acids. Germline V CDR1 and CDR2: SGHTA, FQGNSA. This chain's CDR3 is CAGSLRRGSTYEEYF. The CDR3 DNA is TGTGCCGGCAGCTTACGGCGGGGTTCAACCTACGAGGAGTACTTC.

In this sample, this clonotype turned up a few times. The genes are TRBV6-1 and TRBJ2-1; 7 bases agree with TRBD2. The junction had 5 bases not matched to a gene; V was cut back by 5 bases and J by 10 bases. Germline V gene lookup returns CDR1 MNHNS and CDR2 SASEGT. The CDR3 extends over 12 amino acids. The CDR3 sequence: CASSTSAGEQFF. CDR3 coding DNA: TGTGCCAGCAGTACGTCAGCGGGGGAGCAGTTCTTC.

This clonotype was seen once. One base away lies a much larger clone, so this may be a sequencing read error. This chain connects TRBV29-1 to TRBJ2-5; D ambiguous. Germline lookup yields CDR1 SQVTM and CDR2 ANQGSEA. This CDR3 has 14 amino acids. This CDR3 is CGVEDLPGRETQYF. The CDR3 DNA is TGCGGCGTTGAAGACCTTCCCGGACGAGAGACCCAGTACTTC.

This clonotype was seen a few times. The V call is TRBV20-1, the J call TRBJ2-2; maybe TRBD2 (5 bases). CDR1 is DFQATT and CDR2 is SNEGSKA in the germline V gene (reference sequence). The length of the CDR3 is 13 residues. V lost 3 bases and J 4 bases, leaving 9 bases between the germline ends. The DNA of the CDR3 is TGCAGTGCTAGGGCGGGCGCCACCGGGGAGCTGTTTTTT. It codes for CSARAGATGELFF.

J is TRBJ1-4 and V is TRBV28; D remains ambiguous. The CDR3 consists of 16 residues. Trimming took off 8 bases at V and 0 bases at J, with 16 bases between the two ends. CDR1 and CDR2 (germline): MDHEN, SYDVKM. This CDR3 reads CASPPPGVATNEKLFF. The CDR3, as DNA: TGTGCCAGCCCCCCCCCTGGGGTCGCAACTAATGAAAAACTGTTTTTT. The whole variable domain, remainder taken from reference TRBV28 and TRBJ1-4, is DVKVTQSSRYLVKRTGEKVFLECVQDMDHENMFWYRQDPGLGLRLIYFSYDVKMKEKGDIPEGYSVSREKKERFSLILESASTNQTSMYLCASPPPGVATNEKLFFGSGTQLSVL.

This clonotype was counted many times. The chain links TRBV12-3 or TRBV12-4 to TRBJ1-1; D possibly corresponds to TRBD1 (6 bases). V lost 1 base to trimming and J lost 3 bases, with 9 bases between them. This CDR3 comprises 14 residues. CDR3 in DNA: TGTGCCAGCAGTTTAGGTGAGGGGGACACTGAAGCTTTCTTT. Protein: CASSLGEGDTEAFF.

This rearrangement joins TRBV2 to TRBJ2-6, with D unresolved. The germline V gene has CDR1 SNHLY and CDR2 FYNNEI. This CDR3 comprises 16 residues. The V end lost 6 bases, the J end lost 0 bases, and 12 bases lay between the germline ends. Written as DNA, the CDR3 is TGTGCCAGCAGGAGACATAAGAGCTCTGGGGCCAACGTCCTGACTTTC. This codes for CASRRHKSSGANVLTF.